Listed below are T cell receptor beta chains from one sample, sequenced in a study of blood T cell repertoires in COVID-19. This table comes from immunoSEQ multiplex PCR, and its TCRdb copy is limited to in-frame clones, with some not included. Among 250,000 to 350,000 clones, around nine tenths were seen once, and the ten largest hold about 11%. Sequencing used peripheral blood. These receptor sequences come from a woman in her twenties or thirties with COVID-19, enrolled during active disease. Each CDR3 is given with its conserved first and last residue. Each record gives: J gene, D gene, V gene, clone size, CDR3 DNA, CDR3 protein. A D gene is named only where the DNA matches it firmly. Part of the rows lack a size; the others show once, few, many or a class for expanded clones.

>TRBJ1-3|.|TRBV30|.
TGTGCCTGGAAGATTCATAGCTCTGGAAACACCATATATTTT
CAWKIHSSGNTIYF
>TRBJ2-1|TRBD2|TRBV27|.
TGTGCCAGCAGTTCAGTGGGAGCGGGAGGTAGAAATGAGCAGTTCTTC
CASSSVGAGGRNEQFF
>TRBJ1-6|TRBD1|TRBV3-1/TRBV3-2|.
TGTGCCAGCAGCCAGTTCCCGGGACAGGGGACTTCACCCCTCCACTTT
CASSQFPGQGTSPLHF
>TRBJ2-3|.|TRBV4-2|.
TGTGCCAGCAGCCAAGATGCGGCGGGACGACTAATCACAGATACGCAGTATTTT
CASSQDAAGRLITDTQYF
>TRBJ1-1|.|TRBV28|few
TGTGCCAGCAGTCGCCGGGGTTGGAACACTGAAGCTTTCTTT
CASSRRGWNTEAFF
>TRBJ1-2|TRBD1|TRBV7-2|.
TGTGCCAGCAGCCCCCGTCAGACAGGGGGGGGCTATGGCTACACCTTC
CASSPRQTGGGYGYTF
>TRBJ2-7|TRBD2|TRBV9|.
TGTGCCAGCAGCGCTAGACTAGCAGGCGAGCAGTACTTC
CASSARLAGEQYF
>TRBJ2-2|TRBD1|TRBV28|.
TGTGCCAGCAGTTTGAGGACAGGGCGCCCGTTTTTAGCGAACGCGAACACCGGGGAGCTGTTTTTT
CASSLRTGRPFLANANTGELFF
>TRBJ2-5|TRBD2|TRBV29-1|.
TGCAGCGTTGAATGGTGGGGACTAGCGGGAGAGTTGGAGACCCAGTACTTC
CSVEWWGLAGELETQYF
>TRBJ2-3|.|TRBV5-1|.
TGCGCCAGCAGCTTGGAAGCGGCTAGCACAGATACGCAGTATTTT
CASSLEAASTDTQYF
>TRBJ2-7|.|TRBV7-9|once
TGTGCCAGCAGCCTAGGAGCCTACGAGCAGTACTTC
CASSLGAYEQYF
>TRBJ2-7|TRBD2|TRBV5-6|.
TGTGCCAGCACCGGACTAGCGGGAGGGCCTCTCGACGAGCAGTACTTC
CASTGLAGGPLDEQYF
>TRBJ1-5|TRBD1|TRBV6-6|.
TGTGCCAGCAGTTACCACAGGGACAGGGAACAGCCCCAGCATTTT
CASSYHRDREQPQHF
>TRBJ2-5|.|TRBV7-8|.
TGTGCCAGCAGCTTAGGAGGGAGGACCCAAGAGACCCAGTACTTC
CASSLGGRTQETQYF
>TRBJ2-7|.|TRBV24-1|.
TGTGCCACCAGTGATTTGACAGAGACGGGGACCTACGAGCAGTACTTC
CATSDLTETGTYEQYF
>TRBJ1-3|TRBD1|TRBV9|.
TGTGCCAGCAGCCCTCGACAGGGAAGCGGAAACACCATATATTTT
CASSPRQGSGNTIYF
>TRBJ1-3|.|TRBV6-5|.
TGTGCCAGCAGTTACTCGACGGGAGGCGGAAACACCATATATTTT
CASSYSTGGGNTIYF
>TRBJ2-3|TRBD2|TRBV7-2|.
TGTGCCAGCAGCAAAGGGAGCGGGAGCAGCACAGATACGCAGTATTTT
CASSKGSGSSTDTQYF
>TRBJ1-4|TRBD1|TRBV19|.
TGTGCCAGTAGACGGACAGGGGAGACAACTAATGAAAAACTGTTTTTT
CASRRTGETTNEKLFF
>TRBJ1-1|TRBD1|TRBV6-5|.
TGTGCCAGCAGCGACGGGACAGCGAACACTGAAGCTTTCTTT
CASSDGTANTEAFF
>TRBJ2-2|TRBD2|TRBV2|.
TGTGCCAGCTTACTAGCGGGATCCTACACCGGGGAGCTGTTTTTT
CASLLAGSYTGELFF
>TRBJ1-6|.|TRBV5-1|.
TGCGCCAGCAGCTTGGGGCCTTTTGAAAACTCACCCCTCCACTTT
CASSLGPFENSPLHF
>TRBJ1-3|.|TRBV7-2|.
TGTGCCAGCAGCTTAAACCGGGGGGACACCATATATTTT
CASSLNRGDTIYF
>TRBJ1-4|.|TRBV19|.
TGTGCCAGTAGTATGAGGATTAATGAAAAACTGTTTTTT
CASSMRINEKLFF
>TRBJ1-6|TRBD1|TRBV24-1|.
TGTGCCACCAGTGATACTAGGGGCTGGACAGGGGGATATAATTCACCCCTCCACTTT
CATSDTRGWTGGYNSPLHF
>TRBJ2-2|.|TRBV10-3|.
TGTGCCATCAGTGACCGAGGGAGCGACACCGGGGAGCTGTTTTTT
CAISDRGSDTGELFF
>TRBJ1-4|.|TRBV21-1|.
TGTGCCAGCAGCAAAAGGGAACAAGGGGAAATTAATGAAAAACTGTTTTTT
CASSKREQGEINEKLFF
>TRBJ1-4|.|TRBV28|few
TGTGCCAGCTCCGGGGATTCGCTACGGGCAAAACTGTTTTTT
CASSGDSLRAKLFF